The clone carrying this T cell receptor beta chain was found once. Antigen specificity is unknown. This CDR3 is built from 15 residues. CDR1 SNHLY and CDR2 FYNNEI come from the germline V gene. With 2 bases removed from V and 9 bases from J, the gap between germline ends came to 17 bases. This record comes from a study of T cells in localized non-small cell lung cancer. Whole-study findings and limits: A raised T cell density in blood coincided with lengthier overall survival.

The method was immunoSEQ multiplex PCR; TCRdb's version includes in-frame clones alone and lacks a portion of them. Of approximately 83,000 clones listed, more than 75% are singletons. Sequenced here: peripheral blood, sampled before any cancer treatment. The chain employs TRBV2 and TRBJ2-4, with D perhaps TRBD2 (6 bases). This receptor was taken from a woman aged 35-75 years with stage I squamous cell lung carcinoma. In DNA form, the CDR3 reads TGTGCCAGCAGTGAATCACCCCGGGGGTCGAGCATTCAGTACTTC. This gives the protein CASSESPRGSSIQYF.